Presented here are 24 T cell receptor beta chains from one specimen sequenced in a study of T cells and Merkel cell carcinoma outcomes. The data were produced by immunoSEQ multiplex PCR, yet TCRdb's version contains in-frame clones alone and is incomplete. The repertoire holds several thousand clones, with nearly 95% as singletons. The sample taken for sequencing was tumor tissue from Merkel cell carcinoma. Receptors originate from a human donor with Merkel cell carcinoma.

V is TRBV2 and J is TRBJ2-1, with D perhaps matching TRBD1 (6 bases). The CDR3 consists of 14 residues. Germline values: CDR1 SNHLY, CDR2 FYNNEI. With 3 bases removed from V and 5 bases from J, the gap between germline ends came to 11 bases. This CDR3 is CASSDWQGNNEQFF. DNA of the CDR3: TGTGCCAGCAGTGATTGGCAGGGGAACAATGAGCAGTTCTTC.

The rearrangement joins TRBV2 to TRBJ2-7; tentatively, D is TRBD2 (5 bases). Germline CDR1 SNHLY, CDR2 FYNNEI. The germline V and J ends were trimmed by 8 bases and 3 bases, with 14 bases remaining between them. The length of the CDR3 is 13 residues. The CDR3 region has the DNA TGTGCCAGCGCTTATGGACGGGGCTACGAGCAGTACTTC. Amino acid sequence: CASAYGRGYEQYF.

The genes are TRBV6-1 and TRBJ1-6; D is ambiguous. CDR1 MNHNS and CDR2 SASEGT come from the germline V gene. Trimming removed 2 bases from V and 14 bases from J, with 13 bases in between. The CDR3 spans 13 residues. The CDR3 region is CASSEIEVGALHF. DNA for the CDR3: TGTGCCAGCAGTGAAATCGAGGTCGGGGCCCTCCACTTT.

This sequence joins TRBV9 and TRBJ1-2; no clear D. Germline assignment: CDR1 SGDLS and CDR2 YYNGEE. The V and J ends lost 5 bases and 0 bases respectively, with 20 bases between them. This CDR3 comprises 17 residues. CDR3 sequence reads: CASSYGVQSLPNYGYTF. For the CDR3, the DNA is TGTGCCAGCAGTTATGGCGTCCAGTCCCTTCCTAACTATGGCTACACCTTC.

The CDR3 region has the DNA TGCAGCGTCCACAGACAAGCCATTGAAGCTTTCTTT. Amino acids: CSVHRQAIEAFF. This chain joins TRBV29-1 and TRBJ1-1; unclear D gene. Trimming stripped 6 bases from V and 7 bases from J, with 15 bases between. This CDR3 spans 12 amino acids. Germline V gene data show CDR1 as SQVTM and CDR2 as ANQGSEA.

The chain combines TRBV7-2 with TRBJ1-6; D ambiguous. Germline V CDR1 and CDR2: SGHTA, FQGNSA. The V end was cut by 1 base, the J end by 7 bases, with 8 bases between. The CDR3 totals 14 residues. The CDR3 is CASSLGPDNSPLHF. The CDR3 bases are TGTGCCAGCAGCTTAGGCCCTGACAATTCACCCCTCCACTTT. Full variable domain (missing parts from reference TRBV7-2 and TRBJ1-6): GAGVSQSPSNKVTEKGKDVELRCDPISGHTALYWYRQSLGQGLEFLIYFQGNSAPDKSGLPSDRFSAERTGGSVSTLTIQRTQQEDSAVYLCASSLGPDNSPLHFGNGTRLTVT.

The V and J genes are TRBV4-3 and TRBJ2-1; 13 bases fit TRBD2. With V trimmed by 1 base and J by 8 bases, 5 bases remained unmatched. The CDR3 covers 16 residues. Germline values: CDR1 LGHNA, CDR2 YSLEER. CDR3 protein: CASSQGETSGRDEQFF. Here the CDR3 DNA reads TGCGCCAGCAGCCAAGGGGAAACTAGCGGGAGGGATGAGCAGTTCTTC.

This rearrangement joins TRBV5-6 to TRBJ1-1, with D tentatively TRBD1 (5 bases). The CDR3 loop spans 14 amino acids. Germline V gene sequence: CDR1 SGHDT, CDR2 YYEEEE. V was pared by 1 base and J by 3 bases, with 10 bases between. The CDR3 nucleotides are TGTGCCAGCAGCTTGTGGGGCAGGTACACTGAAGCTTTCTTT. This sequence encodes CASSLWGRYTEAFF.

The rearrangement uses TRBV6-5 and TRBJ1-1; D not resolved. CDR1 and CDR2 (germline): MNHEY, SVGAGI. Trimming removed 0 bases at V and 3 bases at J, with 11 bases between. The length of the CDR3 is 15 residues. CDR3 coding DNA: TGTGCCAGCAGTTACTCCACAAGGAGCGACACTGAAGCTTTCTTT. It yields the protein CASSYSTRSDTEAFF.

V usage is TRBV10-3 and J usage is TRBJ1-5; D gene uncertain. CDR1 ENHRY and CDR2 SYGVKD come from the germline V gene. The CDR3 covers 13 residues. V was pared by 6 bases and J by 4 bases, with 10 bases between. The CDR3 nucleotides read TGTGCCATCAGCGATCAGTGGAATCAGCCCCAGCATTTT. Its protein product is CAISDQWNQPQHF.

The chain uses TRBV11-3 and TRBJ2-1; 7 nucleotides agree with TRBD2. Per the germline V gene, CDR1 is SGHNT and CDR2 is YENEEA. CDR3 length: 18 amino acids. V lost 0 bases, J lost 5 bases, and 13 bases stayed unmatched. CDR3 nucleotide sequence: TGTGCCAGCAGCTTAGATCAGGGCGGGAGTGGTAGCCACAATGAGCAGTTCTTC. Amino acid sequence: CASSLDQGGSGSHNEQFF. The whole variable domain, filled in from reference TRBV11-3 and TRBJ2-1, reads EAGVVQSPRYKIIEKKQPVAFWCNPISGHNTLYWYLQNLGQGPELLIRYENEEAVDDSQLPKDRFSAERLKGVDSTLKIQPAELGDSAVYLCASSLDQGGSGSHNEQFFGPGTRLTVL.

The V gene is TRBV4-1, the J gene TRBJ1-3; 8 bases are shared with TRBD1. Germline V gene data show CDR1 as MGHRA and CDR2 as YSYEKL. The CDR3 runs 17 residues. V dropped 0 bases and J dropped 0; count of bases not matched to a gene: 4. This CDR3 reads CASSQEGQANSGNTIYF. In DNA, the CDR3 is TGCGCCAGCAGCCAAGAGGGACAGGCTAACTCTGGAAACACCATATATTTT.

V is TRBV6-5 and J is TRBJ2-6; no reliable D call. Germline lookup yields CDR1 MNHEY and CDR2 SVGAGI. The CDR3 consists of 14 residues. V lost 6 bases, J lost 0 bases, and 6 bases lay in between. The CDR3 loop reads CASREYSGANVLTF. The CDR3 region has the DNA TGTGCCAGCAGGGAGTACTCTGGGGCCAACGTCCTGACTTTC.

The CDR3 spells CASSQGQGEKLFF. CDR3 nucleotide sequence: TGCGCCAGCAGCCAAGGACAGGGGGAAAAACTGTTTTTT. The rearrangement joins TRBV4-3 to TRBJ1-4; 8 nucleotides agree with TRBD1. V was clipped by 1 base and J by 8 bases; unmatched bases: 0. The CDR3 runs to 13 residues. The germline V gene has CDR1 LGHNA and CDR2 YSLEER.

The chain joins TRBV27 to TRBJ2-2, with D maybe TRBD1 (6 bases). Per the germline V gene, CDR1 is MNHEY and CDR2 is SMNVEV (reference sequence). This CDR3 contains 14 residues. V was clipped by 4 bases and J by 8 bases, with 14 bases between them. The CDR3 DNA sequence: TGTGCCAGCAGTTCAACAGGGTTCCCAGGGGAGCTGTTTTTT. Its translation is CASSSTGFPGELFF.

J is TRBJ2-1 and V is TRBV4-3; 7 bases match TRBD1. In germline, CDR1 is LGHNA, CDR2 YSLEER. The length of the CDR3 is 15 residues. V gave up 5 bases and J gave up 4 bases; unmatched junction bases: 8. CDR3 region: CASSSEGTVYNEQFF. The CDR3 nucleotides are TGCGCCAGCAGCAGCGAAGGGACAGTTTACAATGAGCAGTTCTTC.

The V gene is TRBV7-2, the J gene TRBJ2-3; 13 bases fit TRBD2. CDR1 is SGHTA and CDR2 is FQGNSA in the germline V gene. The ends lost 5 bases at V and 3 bases at J; junction bases unmatched: 5. This CDR3 is 16 amino acids long. CDR3 bases: TGTGCCAGCAGCCCGATACTAGCGGGGGGGACAGATACGCAGTATTTT. This sequence encodes CASSPILAGGTDTQYF. Full variable domain (outside the CDR3, taken from reference TRBV7-2 and TRBJ2-3): GAGVSQSPSNKVTEKGKDVELRCDPISGHTALYWYRQSLGQGLEFLIYFQGNSAPDKSGLPSDRFSAERTGGSVSTLTIQRTQQEDSAVYLCASSPILAGGTDTQYFGPGTRLTVL.

CDR3 in DNA: TGTGCCAGCAGTGAGCTAGACAGGGGACAGCTCTATGGCTACACCTTC. Translation gives CASSELDRGQLYGYTF. The genes are TRBV25-1 and TRBJ1-2; TRBD1 aligns across 8 bases. This CDR3 region has 16 residues. Germline assignment: CDR1 MGHDK and CDR2 SYGVNS. The V gene end was trimmed by 3 bases and the J gene end by 4 bases; junction bases not matched to a gene: 10.

The chain links TRBV4-3 to TRBJ1-2, with D tentatively TRBD1 (6 bases). V dropped 0 bases and J dropped 6 bases, with 11 bases sitting between them. The CDR3 contains 14 residues. Germline loops: CDR1 LGHNA, CDR2 YSLEER. The CDR3 spells CASSQDLQGNGYTF. DNA of the CDR3: TGCGCCAGCAGCCAAGATCTTCAGGGGAATGGCTACACCTTC.

The genes are TRBV15 and TRBJ1-5, with TRBD1 matching 9 bases. Looked up from germline, CDR1 is LNHNV and CDR2 is YYDKDF (reference sequence). The CDR3 covers 13 residues. The J segment lost 8 bases and the V segment lost 4 bases, leaving 3 bases of the junction unmatched. CDR3 protein: CATSMTGGEPQHF. The CDR3, as DNA: TGTGCCACCAGCATGACAGGGGGGGAGCCCCAGCATTTT.

This chain joins TRBV15 and TRBJ2-7; D remains unclear. With 0 bases removed from V and 0 bases from J, the gap between germline ends came to 9 bases. Germline assignment: CDR1 LNHNV and CDR2 YYDKDF (reference sequence). The CDR3 is 15 residues long. The CDR3 coding sequence is TGTGCCACCAGCAGAGATATCGGTCGCTCCTACGAGCAGTACTTC. Translated: CATSRDIGRSYEQYF.

The chain uses TRBV5-1 and TRBJ2-7; 7 nucleotides align to TRBD2. This CDR3 contains 15 residues. Per the germline V gene, CDR1 is SGHRS and CDR2 is YFSETQ. V lost 0 bases, J lost 0 bases, and 3 bases stayed unmatched. Here the CDR3 reads CASSLAGGSSYEQYF. CDR3 nucleotides: TGCGCCAGCAGCTTGGCCGGGGGGAGCTCCTACGAGCAGTACTTC.

The chain has TRBV5-4 and TRBJ2-3; D is perhaps TRBD1 (6 bases). The CDR3 consists of 15 residues. Germline V gives CDR1 SGHNT, CDR2 YYREEE (reference sequence). Trimming pared 5 bases from V and 1 base from J, leaving 14 bases between. This chain's CDR3 is CASRDIRGGTDTQYF. The CDR3 DNA reads TGTGCCAGCAGGGATATCAGGGGAGGCACAGATACGCAGTATTTT.

V and J are TRBV7-2 and TRBJ2-1; the match to TRBD1 covers 10 bases. J was trimmed by 9 bases and V by 5 bases; bases with no gene match: 4. The CDR3 spans 13 residues. Germline V gene data show CDR1 as SGHTA and CDR2 as FQGNSA. Here the CDR3 reads CASSPTGGAEQFF. The CDR3 DNA follows: TGTGCCAGCAGCCCGACAGGGGGCGCTGAGCAGTTCTTC.